Listed here are 23 T cell receptor beta chains from one sample, sequenced in a study of blood T cell repertoires in COVID-19. The data were produced by immunoSEQ multiplex PCR, yet TCRdb's version contains in-frame clones alone and is incomplete. The sample has around 160,000 clones, around 87% seen once. Sequenced sample: PBMCs or T cells enriched from blood (not recorded which). These receptors originate from a woman aged 25 to 39 with acute COVID-19.

This clone showed up just once. The V and J genes are TRBV7-2 and TRBJ1-5; no clear D. Germline values: CDR1 SGHTA, CDR2 FQGNSA. The CDR3 is made up of 14 amino acids. V was pared by 4 bases and J by 4 bases, with 11 bases between. The CDR3 loop reads CASSSEDRNQPQHF. CDR3 bases: TGTGCCAGCAGCTCGGAGGATAGGAATCAGCCCCAGCATTTT.

This clone has just one count. V gene TRBV6-4 combines with J gene TRBJ1-2; TRBD1 agrees at 7 bases. Germline CDR1 and CDR2: MRHNA and SNTAGT. The V segment lost 5 bases and the J segment 5 bases; nucleotides outside the gene matches: 11. CDR3 length: 15 amino acids. Here the CDR3 reads CASSPTRDSLYGYTF. The CDR3 coding sequence is TGTGCCAGCAGTCCTACCCGGGACAGCTTATATGGCTACACCTTC.

The chain carries TRBV18 and TRBJ2-1, with D possibly being TRBD1 (5 bases). Germline CDR1 is KGHSH and CDR2 is LQKENI. This CDR3 comprises 12 residues. Trimming left V 6 bases short and J 4 bases short, with 7 bases between. CDR3 DNA: TGTGCCAGCTCCCGACAGTACAATGAGCAGTTCTTC. The encoded protein is CASSRQYNEQFF.

This chain uses TRBV7-2 with TRBJ2-2, with 10 bases aligning to TRBD1. CDR3 length equals 19 residues. V dropped 2 bases and J dropped 5; count of bases not matched to a gene: 14. Germline assignment: CDR1 SGHTA and CDR2 FQGNSA. The CDR3 nucleotides read TGTGCCAGCAGCTTAAACGGACAGGGGGTTCCCATCGGGACCGGGGAGCTGTTTTTT. Its protein is CASSLNGQGVPIGTGELFF.

V and J are TRBV10-3 and TRBJ2-5; unclear D gene. CDR1 and CDR2 (germline): ENHRY, SYGVKD. V was clipped by 0 bases and J by 7 bases, with 6 bases between them. CDR3 length: 12 residues. The CDR3 protein is CAISESLATQYF. The CDR3 DNA follows: TGTGCCATCAGTGAGTCTCTGGCGACCCAGTACTTC.

The J gene is TRBJ2-1, the V gene TRBV2, with D possibly being TRBD2 (5 bases). V was pared by 6 bases and J by 0 bases, with 9 bases between. This CDR3 has 14 amino acids. Germline V CDR1 and CDR2: SNHLY, FYNNEI. DNA for the CDR3: TGTGCCAGCAGGACGGGGAGCTCCTACAATGAGCAGTTCTTC. This sequence encodes CASRTGSSYNEQFF.

This chain links TRBV20-1 with TRBJ1-1, with D unclear. Germline V gene sequence: CDR1 DFQATT, CDR2 SNEGSKA (reference sequence). The CDR3 totals 11 residues. The V end was cut by 2 bases, the J end by 1 base, with 2 bases between. CDR3 region: CSARQNTEAFF. For the CDR3, the DNA is TGCAGTGCTAGACAGAACACTGAAGCTTTCTTT.

The chain combines TRBV19 with TRBJ1-1; 8 positions match TRBD1. This CDR3 is 13 amino acids long. Germline-derived CDR1 and CDR2 are LNHDA and SQIVND (reference sequence). The V segment lost 5 bases and the J segment 10 bases; nucleotides outside the gene matches: 9. The CDR3 protein is CASSSRTGWGAFF. CDR3 in DNA: TGTGCCAGTAGTTCGCGGACAGGGTGGGGAGCTTTCTTT.

The J gene is TRBJ2-7, the V gene TRBV10-3; 7 nucleotides match TRBD1. CDR1 and CDR2 (germline): ENHRY, SYGVKD. The CDR3 consists of 15 residues. V was clipped by 6 bases and J by 2 bases; unmatched bases: 10. CDR3 coding DNA: TGTGCCATCAGCGATACCTCCGGGACAGCCTACGAGCAGTACTTC. Translated, it gives CAISDTSGTAYEQYF.

In its sample, this clone was seen once. The chain joins TRBV2 to TRBJ2-7; the match to TRBD2 covers 8 bases. J lost 5 bases, V lost 7 bases, and 13 bases had no gene match. Germline V gene data show CDR1 as SNHLY and CDR2 as FYNNEI. The CDR3 loop spans 15 amino acids. CDR3 nucleotides: TGTGCCAGCACCACCCCCCGGGAGGGCAGCGACGAGCAGTACTTC. The encoded protein is CASTTPREGSDEQYF.

The genes are TRBV4-2 and TRBJ2-1; D not certain. V gave up 0 bases and J gave up 6 bases, with 12 bases separating them. This CDR3 is 15 amino acids long. Germline CDR1 LGHNA, CDR2 YNFKEQ. CDR3: CASSQDPLGGNEQFF. Here the CDR3 DNA reads TGTGCCAGCAGCCAAGATCCCCTCGGCGGCAATGAGCAGTTCTTC.

The rearrangement joins TRBV7-9 to TRBJ2-7; D gene ambiguous. CDR1 and CDR2 from the germline V gene are SEHNR and FQNEAQ (reference sequence). This CDR3 contains 15 residues. V was cut by 1 base and J by 1 base, with 11 bases left in between. CDR3 coding DNA: TGTGCCAGCAGCTTAGACAGACATAGGTCCTACGAGCAGTACTTC. It translates to CASSLDRHRSYEQYF.

This clone has a single count. CDR3 protein: CASSWGRTEAFF. The CDR3 DNA reads TGTGCCAGCAGTTGGGGGCGCACTGAAGCTTTCTTT. The genes are TRBV28 and TRBJ1-1, with a tentative D call TRBD1 (6 bases). CDR3 size: 12 residues. CDR1 is MDHEN, CDR2 SYDVKM, per germline. Trimming pared 4 bases from V and 4 bases from J, leaving 7 bases between.

The rearrangement uses TRBV28 and TRBJ1-2; no reliable D call. This CDR3 contains 13 residues. The germline gives CDR1 MDHEN, CDR2 SYDVKM. V lost 6 bases, J lost 6 bases, and 14 bases lay in between. CDR3 DNA: TGTGCCAGCAGGCTCGGAGGGTGGGATGGCTACACCTTC. Translating it yields CASRLGGWDGYTF.

V is TRBV5-4 and J is TRBJ1-2; TRBD1 might be the D (5 bases). The germline CDR1 and CDR2 sequences are SGHNT and YYREEE (reference sequence). V lost 4 bases and J lost 6, with 13 bases in between. CDR3 length: 13 residues. The CDR3 DNA reads as TGTGCCAGCAGCCCAGGCAGGGAGGATGGCTACACCTTC. The encoded protein is CASSPGREDGYTF.

The chain combines TRBV18 with TRBJ1-5, with D perhaps TRBD1 (5 bases). Germline values: CDR1 KGHSH, CDR2 LQKENI. This CDR3 spans 15 amino acids. V was shortened by 4 bases and J by 5 bases, with 15 bases between the two germline ends. The CDR3 DNA sequence: TGTGCCAGCTCACGGGGCGGTTTGGAACATCAGCCCCAGCATTTT. Protein: CASSRGGLEHQPQHF.

The chain joins TRBV18 to TRBJ1-2; perhaps TRBD1 as D (5 bases). The CDR3 is made up of 15 amino acids. Germline assignment: CDR1 KGHSH and CDR2 LQKENI. Trimming removed 2 bases from V and 7 bases from J, with 17 bases in between. The CDR3 region is CASSPFGRDLGGYTF. The CDR3 nucleotides are TGTGCCAGCTCACCATTCGGCAGGGACTTGGGTGGCTACACCTTC. Full variable domain (missing parts from reference TRBV18 and TRBJ1-2): NAGVMQNPRHLVRRRGQEARLRCSPMKGHSHVYWYRQLPEEGLKFMVYLQKENIIDESGMPKERFSAEFPKEGPSILRIQQVVRGDSAAYFCASSPFGRDLGGYTFGSGTRLTVV.

This clone was counted a single time. This rearrangement joins TRBV5-8 to TRBJ1-1; weak D call: TRBD1 (6 bases). V was trimmed by 3 bases and J by 4 bases, leaving 10 bases between them. The length of the CDR3 is 13 residues. Looked up from germline, CDR1 is SGHTS and CDR2 is YDEGEE. The CDR3 region has the DNA TGTGCCAGCAGCTGGGGAGGGGGCACTGAAGCTTTCTTT. Protein: CASSWGGGTEAFF.

This sequence joins TRBV5-4 and TRBJ1-2, with a tentative D call TRBD1 (5 bases). This CDR3 comprises 15 residues. Germline V lookup: CDR1 SGHNT, CDR2 YYREEE (reference sequence). V was shortened by 4 bases and J by 8 bases, with 21 bases between the two germline ends. The CDR3 nucleotides read TGTGCCAGCAGCATCGGGGGGGGACCCATGGAGGGCTACACCTTC. Protein product: CASSIGGGPMEGYTF.

The rearrangement joins TRBV27 to TRBJ1-1; TRBD1 agrees at 7 bases. The CDR3 has 14 amino acids. Germline lookup yields CDR1 MNHEY and CDR2 SMNVEV (reference sequence). Trimming removed 3 bases from V and 2 bases from J; junction bases left unmatched: 3. DNA of the CDR3: TGTGCCAGCAGTTTTGGAGGGGGCAACACTGAAGCTTTCTTT. This codes for CASSFGGGNTEAFF.

As DNA, the CDR3 is TGTGCCAGCAGTTTATCCCCATCTGTTGGGGGCGGCTACACCTTC. Its translation is CASSLSPSVGGGYTF. The rearrangement joins TRBV28 to TRBJ1-2, with D perhaps matching TRBD1 (6 bases). Between the trimmed V and J ends, which lost 1 base and 8 bases, there was a span of 17 bases. This CDR3 is built from 15 residues. Germline CDR1 MDHEN, CDR2 SYDVKM.

This clone was recorded a few times. This chain links TRBV5-4 with TRBJ1-2; a possible D gene is TRBD1 (5 bases). The CDR3 has 13 residues. Germline values: CDR1 SGHNT, CDR2 YYREEE (reference sequence). Trimming removed 1 base from V and 8 bases from J, with 12 bases in between. The CDR3 coding sequence is TGTGCCAGCAGCTTGCTAGGGGTCGAAGGCTACACCTTC. Translated, it gives CASSLLGVEGYTF.

The chain couples TRBV7-2 to TRBJ2-1; D unclear. Looked up from germline, CDR1 is SGHTA and CDR2 is FQGNSA. CDR3 length equals 15 residues. The ends were cut back, 1 base at V and 2 bases at J, with 9 bases in the middle. DNA of the CDR3: TGTGCCAGCAGCTTAGTCTCTACCCCCTACAATGAGCAGTTCTTC. Residues: CASSLVSTPYNEQFF.